This T cell receptor (beta chain) was recovered during a study of blood T cell repertoires in COVID-19. Study summary: Material from acute and convalescent COVID-19 was sourced from the United States, Italy and Spain.

In this sample, this clone turned up a few times. Per the authors' pipeline: How many nucleated cells were present was estimated from reference gene primer amplification. The data were produced by immunoSEQ multiplex PCR, yet TCRdb's version contains in-frame clones alone and is incomplete. V and J calls and clone size are as listed in that table; D and trimming were resolved from the DNA. The sample includes 150,000 to 200,000 clones, less than 85% of them seen just once. The germline V gene encodes CDR1 SGDLS and CDR2 YYNGEE. The trim removed 4 bases at V and 10 bases at J, leaving 9 bases unmatched. The CDR3 consists of 15 residues.

This rearrangement joins TRBV9 to TRBJ1-4; 11 nucleotides agree with TRBD1. Sequenced input: peripheral blood. The TCR originated in a human donor with acute or convalescent COVID-19. The donor label of this sample is uncertain. In nucleotides, the CDR3 is TGTGCCAGCAGCCCAGGGGACAGGGGGTTAGGAAAACTGTTTTTT. It translates to CASSPGDRGLGKLFF. Supplemented by reference TRBV9 and TRBJ1-4, the full variable domain reads DSGVTQTPKHLITATGQRVTLRCSPRSGDLSVYWYQQSLDQGLQFLIQYYNGEERAKGNILERFSAQQFPDLHSELNLSSLELGDSALYFCASSPGDRGLGKLFFGSGTQLSVL.